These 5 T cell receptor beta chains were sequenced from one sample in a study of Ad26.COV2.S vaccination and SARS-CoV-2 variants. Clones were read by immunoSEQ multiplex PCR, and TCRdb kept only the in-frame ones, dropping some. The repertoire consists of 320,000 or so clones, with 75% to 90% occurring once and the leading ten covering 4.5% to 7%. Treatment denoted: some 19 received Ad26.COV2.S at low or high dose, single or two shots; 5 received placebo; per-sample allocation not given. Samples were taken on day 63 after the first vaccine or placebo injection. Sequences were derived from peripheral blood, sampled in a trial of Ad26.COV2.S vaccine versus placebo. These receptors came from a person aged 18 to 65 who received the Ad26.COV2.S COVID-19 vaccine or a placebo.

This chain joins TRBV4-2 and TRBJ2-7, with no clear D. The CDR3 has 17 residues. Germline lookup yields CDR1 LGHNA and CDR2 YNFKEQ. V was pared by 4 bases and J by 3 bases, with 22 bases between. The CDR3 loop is CASSLHSGPQSGYEQYF. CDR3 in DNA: TGTGCCAGCAGCCTTCACTCCGGACCTCAGAGTGGCTACGAGCAGTACTTC.

This CDR3 is CASSEVSSGANVLTF. The CDR3 bases are TGTGCCAGCAGTGAAGTTAGCTCTGGGGCCAACGTCCTGACTTTC. This chain connects TRBV27 to TRBJ2-6; D is uncertain. The CDR3 length is 15 residues. Trimming cost V 5 bases and J 0 bases, with 8 bases left between them. CDR1 and CDR2 (germline): MNHEY, SMNVEV (reference sequence).

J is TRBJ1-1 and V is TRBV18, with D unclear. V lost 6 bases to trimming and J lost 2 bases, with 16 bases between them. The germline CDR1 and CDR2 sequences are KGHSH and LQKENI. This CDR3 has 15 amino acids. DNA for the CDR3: TGTGCCAGCTCTCTATCGCAATGGGGAAACACTGAAGCTTTCTTT. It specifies CASSLSQWGNTEAFF.

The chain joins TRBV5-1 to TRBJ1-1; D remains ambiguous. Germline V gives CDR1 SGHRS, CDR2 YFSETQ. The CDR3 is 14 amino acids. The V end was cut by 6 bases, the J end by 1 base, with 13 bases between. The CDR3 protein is CASTPVGKNTEAFF. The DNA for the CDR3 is TGCGCCAGCACACCAGTGGGCAAGAACACTGAAGCTTTCTTT.

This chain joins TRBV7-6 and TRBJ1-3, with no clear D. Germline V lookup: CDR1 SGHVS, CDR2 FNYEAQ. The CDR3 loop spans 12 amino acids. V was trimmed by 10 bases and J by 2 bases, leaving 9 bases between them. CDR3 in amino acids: CATRQTGNTIYF. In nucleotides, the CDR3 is TGTGCCACACGGCAGACTGGAAACACCATATATTTT.